These 8 T cell receptor beta chains originate from one sample sequenced in a study of T cell repertoires in cytomegalovirus infection. A single record per CDR3 protein comes from TCRdb applying MiXCR to the reads. The sample records some 560,000 distinct CDR3 sequences, 35% to 50% being singletons. Their recognized antigens are unknown. Sequences were derived from cultured PBMCs, sampled from culture after CMV antigen stimulation. These receptors came from a human donor in good health (CMV status not recorded). Some clones in this sample may be carry-over from other donors' samples.

As regards this clonotype: A much larger clone lies a single base off, so this may be a read error. The chain has TRBV7-2 and TRBJ2-7, with TRBD2 matching 13 bases. Germline CDR1 and CDR2: SGHTA and FQGNSA. CDR3 size: 14 residues. The CDR3 spells CASSRLAGGYVQYF. In DNA form, the CDR3 reads TGTGCCAGCAGCAGACTAGCGGGAGGTTACGTGCAGTACTTC. The variable domain in full, with the rest retrieved from reference TRBV7-2 and TRBJ2-7, is GAGVSQSPSNKVTEKGKDVELRCDPISGHTALYWYRQSLGQGLEFLIYFQGNSAPDKSGLPSDRFSAERTGGSVSTLTIQRTQQEDSAVYLCASSRLAGGYVQYFGPGTRLTVT.

This clonotype has a handful of counts. The rearrangement uses TRBV7-2 and TRBJ2-7; D is unclear. This CDR3 spans 15 amino acids. V was trimmed by 2 bases and J by 3 bases, leaving 14 bases between them. Germline-derived CDR1 and CDR2 are SGHTA and FQGNSA. The CDR3 sequence: CASSLNRNSFYEQYF. The CDR3, as DNA: TGTGCCAGCAGCTTAAATCGTAACAGCTTCTACGAGCAGTACTTC.

CDR3 nucleotide sequence: TGTGCCAGCTCACCAGCAGGGGACAGGGCAACCTACGAGCAGTACTTC. Amino acid sequence: CASSPAGDRATYEQYF. This chain links TRBV18 with TRBJ2-7, with 9 bases lining up with TRBD1. CDR1 KGHSH and CDR2 LQKENI come from the germline V gene. The V segment lost 2 bases and the J segment 2 bases; nucleotides outside the gene matches: 7. This CDR3 region has 16 residues.

This clonotype was counted between two and nine times. The chain links TRBV7-2 to TRBJ1-4; no clear D gene. Trimming shortened V by 5 bases and J by 5 bases, and 15 bases separated the two germline ends. CDR3 length: 15 residues. Germline V gene lookup returns CDR1 SGHTA and CDR2 FQGNSA. As DNA, the CDR3 is TGTGCCAGCAGCCCTCGATATGGCAGGAATGAAAAACTGTTTTTT. The encoded protein is CASSPRYGRNEKLFF.

The table lists this clonotype with a few counts. The chain employs TRBV5-6 and TRBJ2-7; D is unresolved. Trimming took off 2 bases at V and 5 bases at J, with 11 bases between the two ends. This CDR3 has 13 amino acids. Per the germline V gene, CDR1 is SGHDT and CDR2 is YYEEEE. The CDR3 DNA sequence: TGTGCCAGCAGCTTAATGCCGATGGACGAGCAGTACTTC. It codes for CASSLMPMDEQYF.

This chain links TRBV18 with TRBJ1-1, with D tentatively TRBD1 (6 bases). V was cut by 2 bases and J by 3 bases, with 13 bases left in between. This CDR3 is built from 15 residues. The germline V gene has CDR1 KGHSH and CDR2 LQKENI. As DNA, the CDR3 is TGTGCCAGCTCACCAGCCGTTCAGGGGTACACTGAAGCTTTCTTT. Protein sequence: CASSPAVQGYTEAFF. Together with reference TRBV18 and TRBJ1-1, the CDR3 gives the full variable domain: NAGVMQNPRHLVRRRGQEARLRCSPMKGHSHVYWYRQLPEEGLKFMVYLQKENIIDESGMPKERFSAEFPKEGPSILRIQQVVRGDSAAYFCASSPAVQGYTEAFFGQGTRLTVV.

This clonotype was observed a handful of times. V and J are TRBV7-2 and TRBJ2-1, with 10 positions matching TRBD2. Per germline, CDR1 SGHTA and CDR2 FQGNSA. This CDR3 has 15 residues. With 1 base clipped from V and 7 bases from J, the junction kept 4 bases outside the gene matches. CDR3 DNA: TGTGCCAGCAGCTTAGTAGCTAGCGGGGGTAATGAGCAGTTCTTC. Its protein is CASSLVASGGNEQFF.

The chain carries TRBV5-6 and TRBJ2-3, with a tentative D call TRBD1 (6 bases). Germline CDR1 and CDR2: SGHDT and YYEEEE. The CDR3 runs to 16 residues. V was shortened by 2 bases and J by 1 base, with 14 bases between the two germline ends. CDR3 protein: CASSLQNGQRTDTQYF. The CDR3 nucleotides read TGTGCCAGCAGCTTACAGAACGGACAGCGCACAGATACGCAGTATTTT.